This T cell receptor beta chain emerged from a study of OX40 agonist ivuxolimab in advanced cancers. This clone has only a few counts. Antigen unknown. The CDR3 totals 12 residues. V trimming: 4 bases; J trimming: 10 bases; junction bases outside the gene matches: 2. CDR1 MNHEY and CDR2 SVGAGI come from the germline V gene. TCRdb's copy holds only in-frame clones and misses some; the assay was immunoSEQ multiplex PCR. This table holds fewer than 45,000 clones, about 89% found once. Notes on the study in general: There were, on average, more expanded clones in CD8+ T cells than in CD4+.

The TCR comes from an adult with an advanced solid tumor such as melanoma, head and neck, liver or kidney cancer. The chain recombines TRBV6-5 with TRBJ2-1; 9 positions agree with TRBD2. The sample consisted of CD4+ or CD8+ T cells sorted from blood, taken in a trial of the OX40 agonist ivuxolimab. The CDR3 here is CASSSLAGEQFF. DNA for the CDR3: TGTGCCAGCAGTTCGCTAGCGGGAGAGCAGTTCTTC.